This record covers a single TCR beta chain. Clones were read by immunoSEQ multiplex PCR, and TCRdb kept only the in-frame ones, dropping some. The sample includes about 150,000 clones, about nine tenths of them seen just once. The sample belongs to a study of blood T cell repertoires in COVID-19. The germline V gene has CDR1 SGHDT and CDR2 YYEEEE. V dropped 5 bases and J dropped 8 bases, with 10 bases sitting between them. CDR3 length: 12 amino acids. The chain uses TRBV5-6 and TRBJ2-2; a weak D match, TRBD2 (5 bases). The sample was peripheral blood. This sequence originates from a woman aged 60-75 years with active or convalescent COVID-19. CDR3 amino acids: CASRRDRGELFF. Here the CDR3 DNA reads TGTGCCAGCAGGAGGGATCGGGGGGAGCTGTTTTTT.